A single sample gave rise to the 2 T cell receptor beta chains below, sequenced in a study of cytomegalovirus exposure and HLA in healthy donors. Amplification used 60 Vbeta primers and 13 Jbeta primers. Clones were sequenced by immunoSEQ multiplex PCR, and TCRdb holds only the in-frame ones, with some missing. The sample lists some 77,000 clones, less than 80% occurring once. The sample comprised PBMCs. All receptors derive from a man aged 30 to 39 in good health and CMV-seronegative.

The CDR3 sequence: CASSSGGSSPLHF. DNA of the CDR3: TGTGCCAGCAGCTCAGGAGGGAGCTCACCCCTCCACTTT. This sequence joins TRBV25-1 and TRBJ1-6; D unresolved. Trimming stripped 6 bases from V and 10 bases from J, with 13 bases between. This CDR3 is 13 amino acids long. CDR1 is MGHDK and CDR2 is SYGVNS in the germline V gene.

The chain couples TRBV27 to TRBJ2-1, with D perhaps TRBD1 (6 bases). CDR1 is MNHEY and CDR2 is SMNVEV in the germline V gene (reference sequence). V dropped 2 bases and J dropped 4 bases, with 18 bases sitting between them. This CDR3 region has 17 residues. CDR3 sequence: CASSLGRGSRYYNEQFF. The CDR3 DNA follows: TGTGCCAGCAGTTTAGGTAGGGGGTCAAGGTATTACAATGAGCAGTTCTTC.